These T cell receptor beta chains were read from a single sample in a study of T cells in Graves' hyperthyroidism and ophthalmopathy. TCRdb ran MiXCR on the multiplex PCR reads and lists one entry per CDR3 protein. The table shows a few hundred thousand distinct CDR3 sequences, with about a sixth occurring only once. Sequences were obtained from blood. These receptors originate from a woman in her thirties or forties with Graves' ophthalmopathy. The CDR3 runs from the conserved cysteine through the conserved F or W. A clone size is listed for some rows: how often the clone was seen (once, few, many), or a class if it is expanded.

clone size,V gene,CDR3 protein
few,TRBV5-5,CASTMAPQNSGANVLTF
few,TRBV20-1,CSARDEWGVGNQPQHF
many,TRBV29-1,CSGGWTDTQYF
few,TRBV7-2,CASSFFTNLDRNEKLFF
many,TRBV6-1,CASSEKGTGRGGYTF
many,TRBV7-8,CASSSYRKVDSPLHF
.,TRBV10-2,CASTSQRASAYF
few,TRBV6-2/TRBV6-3,CASSPTGTPDTQYF
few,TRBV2,CAGESTGGDGYTF
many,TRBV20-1,CSAPPTGTGRMNTEAFF
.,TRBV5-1,CASSLTVGANVLTF
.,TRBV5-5,CASSLAGMDYNEQFF
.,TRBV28,CASSSLGLSSYEQYF
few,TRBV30,CAWSSHRGGVGELFF
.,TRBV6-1,CAVRKIGGGNTGELFF
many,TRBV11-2,CASSPLRGVSHEQYF
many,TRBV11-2,CASSSRGFGYEQYF
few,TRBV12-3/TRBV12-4,CASSLPPAYEQYF
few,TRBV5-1,CASSTGQGSEKLFF
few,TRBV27,CASSLRADQETQYF
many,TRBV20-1,CSARDIKGTAYNEQFF
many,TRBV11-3,CASSQLGQVGSPLHF
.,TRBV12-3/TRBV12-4,CASSLDWGRGSNQPQHF
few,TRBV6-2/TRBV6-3,CASSYVRRGGDNEQFF
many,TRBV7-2,CASSTTSGAETQYF
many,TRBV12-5,CASARGLGVMNTEAFF
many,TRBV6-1,CASSGTSTRGPNEQFF